This T cell receptor (beta chain) is drawn from a study of chemoradiotherapy in HPV16-positive cancers. Study-level findings and limits: The functional HPV-specific definition rests on just a couple of HPV16-positive patients. Better recurrence-free survival went with HPV-responsive T-cell expansion in HPV16-positive patients. Candidate HPV-specific clones and E7-related TCR motifs grew in tumor during treatment.

The table came from immunoSEQ multiplex PCR; TCRdb's copy has only in-frame clones and leaves some out. The sample lists 10,000 or so clones; about 86% were seen once. Regarding this clone: Its antigen is still unknown.

Over chemoradiotherapy, repertoires were sampled more than once. This sequence originates from a human donor with HPV-associated anogenital cancer. Sequenced material: blood, taken from a patient who underwent chemoradiotherapy.

DNA for the CDR3: TGTGCCAGCAGCGGATGGACGGGGTCACCCCTCCACTTT. Residues: CASSGWTGSPLHF. This chain joins TRBV7-9 and TRBJ1-6; unclear D gene. This CDR3 has 13 amino acids. Deletions cut 5 bases from V and 10 bases from J, with 12 bases between. From germline, CDR1 is SEHNR and CDR2 FQNEAQ (reference sequence).